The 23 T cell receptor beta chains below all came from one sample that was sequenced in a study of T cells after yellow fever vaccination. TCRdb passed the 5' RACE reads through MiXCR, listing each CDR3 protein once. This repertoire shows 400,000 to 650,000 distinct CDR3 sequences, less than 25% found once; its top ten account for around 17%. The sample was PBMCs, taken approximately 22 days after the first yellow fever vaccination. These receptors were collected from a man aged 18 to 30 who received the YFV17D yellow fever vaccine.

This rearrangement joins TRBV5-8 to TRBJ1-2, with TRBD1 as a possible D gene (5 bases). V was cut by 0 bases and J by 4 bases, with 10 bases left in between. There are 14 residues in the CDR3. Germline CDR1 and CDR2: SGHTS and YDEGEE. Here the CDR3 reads CASSLAPGSYGYTF. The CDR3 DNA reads TGTGCCAGCAGCTTGGCCCCAGGGTCCTATGGCTACACCTTC.

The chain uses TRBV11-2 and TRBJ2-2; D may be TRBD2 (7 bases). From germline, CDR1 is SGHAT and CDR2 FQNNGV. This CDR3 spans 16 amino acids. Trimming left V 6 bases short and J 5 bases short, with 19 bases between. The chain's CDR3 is CASRPIRGASTGELFF. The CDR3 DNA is TGTGCCAGCAGGCCAATCCGGGGGGCCAGTACCGGGGAGCTGTTTTTT. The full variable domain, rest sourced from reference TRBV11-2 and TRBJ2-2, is EAGVAQSPRYKIIEKRQSVAFWCNPISGHATLYWYQQILGQGPKLLIQFQNNGVVDDSQLPKDRFSAERLKGVDSTLKIQPAKLEDSAVYLCASRPIRGASTGELFFGEGSRLTVL.

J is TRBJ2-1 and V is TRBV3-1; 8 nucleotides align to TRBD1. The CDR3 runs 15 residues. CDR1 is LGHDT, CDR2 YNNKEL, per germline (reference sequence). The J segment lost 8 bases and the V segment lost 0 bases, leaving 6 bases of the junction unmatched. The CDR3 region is CASSQDGGQGYEQFF. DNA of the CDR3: TGTGCCAGCAGCCAAGATGGAGGACAGGGATATGAGCAGTTCTTC.

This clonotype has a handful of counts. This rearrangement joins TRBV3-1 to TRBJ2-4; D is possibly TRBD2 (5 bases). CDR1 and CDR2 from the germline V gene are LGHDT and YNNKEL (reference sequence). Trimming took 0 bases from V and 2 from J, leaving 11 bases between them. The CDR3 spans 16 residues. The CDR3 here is CASSQERETTKNIQYF. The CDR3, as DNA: TGTGCCAGCAGCCAAGAAAGGGAGACGACCAAAAACATTCAGTACTTC.

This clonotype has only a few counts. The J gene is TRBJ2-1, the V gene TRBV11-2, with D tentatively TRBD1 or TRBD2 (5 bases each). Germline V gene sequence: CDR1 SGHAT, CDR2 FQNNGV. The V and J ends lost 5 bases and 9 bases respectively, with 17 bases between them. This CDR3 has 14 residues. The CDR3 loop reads CASSHGTRSSEQFF. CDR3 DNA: TGTGCCAGCAGCCACGGGACGAGGAGTAGTGAGCAGTTCTTC.

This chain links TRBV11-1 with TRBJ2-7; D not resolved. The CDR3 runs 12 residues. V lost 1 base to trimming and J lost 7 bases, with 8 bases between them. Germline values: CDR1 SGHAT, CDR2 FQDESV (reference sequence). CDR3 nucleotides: TGTGCCAGCAGCTTAGGCGTTTGGGAGCAGTACTTC. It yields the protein CASSLGVWEQYF.

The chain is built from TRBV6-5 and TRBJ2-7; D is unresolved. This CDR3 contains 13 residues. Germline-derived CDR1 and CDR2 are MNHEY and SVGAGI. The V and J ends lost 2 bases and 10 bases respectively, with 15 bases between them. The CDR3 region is CASSYRRNSPQYV. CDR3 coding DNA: TGTGCCAGCAGTTACCGTCGGAACAGCCCCCAGTACGTC.

CDR3 sequence (DNA): TGTGCCAGCAGAAACGACAGGGACATCTACGAGCAGTACGTC. Translating it yields CASRNDRDIYEQYV. V is TRBV6-1 and J is TRBJ2-7, with 7 nucleotides matching TRBD1. The CDR3 sequence is 14 residues long. Germline V gene sequence: CDR1 MNHNS, CDR2 SASEGT. The V segment lost 6 bases and the J segment 3 bases; nucleotides outside the gene matches: 8.

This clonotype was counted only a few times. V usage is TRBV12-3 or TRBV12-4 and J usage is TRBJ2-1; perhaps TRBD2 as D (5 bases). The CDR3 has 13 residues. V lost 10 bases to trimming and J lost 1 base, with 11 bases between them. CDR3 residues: CATPWESYNEQFF. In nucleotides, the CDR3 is TGTGCCACCCCCTGGGAGTCCTACAATGAGCAGTTCTTC.

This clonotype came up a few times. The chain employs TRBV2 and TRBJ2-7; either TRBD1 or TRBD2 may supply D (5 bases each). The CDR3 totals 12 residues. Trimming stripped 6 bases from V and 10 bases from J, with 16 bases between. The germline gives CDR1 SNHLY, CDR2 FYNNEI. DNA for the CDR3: TGTGCCAGCAGGGGGGACGAGACAAAACAGTACGTC. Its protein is CASRGDETKQYV.

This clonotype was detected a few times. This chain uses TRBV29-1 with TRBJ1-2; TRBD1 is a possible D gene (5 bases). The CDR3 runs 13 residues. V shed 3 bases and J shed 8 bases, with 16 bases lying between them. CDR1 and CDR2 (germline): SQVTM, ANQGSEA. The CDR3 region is CSVDGAGRGGYTF. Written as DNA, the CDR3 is TGCAGCGTTGACGGGGCAGGGCGTGGGGGCTACACCTTC. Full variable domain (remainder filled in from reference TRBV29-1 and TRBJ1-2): SAVISQKPSRDICQRGTSLTIQCQVDSQVTMMFWYRQQPGQSLTLIATANQGSEATYESGFVIDKFPISRPNLTFSTLTVSNMSPEDSSIYLCSVDGAGRGGYTFGSGTRLTVV.

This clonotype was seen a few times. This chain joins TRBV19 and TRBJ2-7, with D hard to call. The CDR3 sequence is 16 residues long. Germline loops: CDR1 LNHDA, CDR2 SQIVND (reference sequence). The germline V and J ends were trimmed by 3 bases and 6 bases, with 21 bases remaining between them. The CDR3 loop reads CASSINFGLELREQYF. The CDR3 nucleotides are TGTGCCAGTAGTATTAATTTCGGGTTGGAACTACGCGAGCAGTACTTC. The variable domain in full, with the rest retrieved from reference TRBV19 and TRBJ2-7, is DGGITQSPKYLFRKEGQNVTLSCEQNLNHDAMYWYRQDPGQGLRLIYYSQIVNDFQKGDIAEGYSVSREKKESFPLTVTSAQKNPTAFYLCASSINFGLELREQYFGPGTRLTVT.

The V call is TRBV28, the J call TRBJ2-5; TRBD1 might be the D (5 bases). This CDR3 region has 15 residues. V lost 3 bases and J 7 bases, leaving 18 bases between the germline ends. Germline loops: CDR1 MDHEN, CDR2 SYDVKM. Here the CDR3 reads CASSFGFVGHATQYF. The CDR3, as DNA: TGTGCCAGCAGTTTTGGGTTTGTGGGGCATGCGACCCAGTACTTC.

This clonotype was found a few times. Here the CDR3 DNA reads TGTGCCAGCAGTCCTAAGGACAGGCGAAGGGACCCAGAGACCCAGTACTTC. Protein sequence: CASSPKDRRRDPETQYF. The chain links TRBV6-1 to TRBJ2-5; TRBD1 agrees at 7 bases. Losses at the gene ends were 5 bases for V and 4 bases for J; bases not matched to a gene: 16. This CDR3 is 17 amino acids long. Germline CDR1 MNHNS, CDR2 SASEGT.

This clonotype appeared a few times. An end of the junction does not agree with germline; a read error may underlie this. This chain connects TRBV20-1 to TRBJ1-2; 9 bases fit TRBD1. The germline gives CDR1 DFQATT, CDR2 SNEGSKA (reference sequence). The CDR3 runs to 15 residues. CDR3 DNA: TGCAGTGCCAGAGTCCCCGACAGGGGGGCGGATGGCTACACCTTC. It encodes CSARVPDRGADGYTF.

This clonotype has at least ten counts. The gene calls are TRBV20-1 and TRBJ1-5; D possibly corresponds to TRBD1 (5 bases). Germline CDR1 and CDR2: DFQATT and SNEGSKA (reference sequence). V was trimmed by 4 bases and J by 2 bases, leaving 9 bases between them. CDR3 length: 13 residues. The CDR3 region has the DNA TGCAGTGCTAAGCGGGGCGGCAATCAGCCCCAGCATTTT. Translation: CSAKRGGNQPQHF.

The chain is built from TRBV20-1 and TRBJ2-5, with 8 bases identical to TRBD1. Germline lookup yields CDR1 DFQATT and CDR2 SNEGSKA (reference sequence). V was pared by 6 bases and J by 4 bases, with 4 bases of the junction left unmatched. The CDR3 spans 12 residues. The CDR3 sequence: CSAGDRIETQYF. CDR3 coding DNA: TGCAGTGCAGGGGACAGGATAGAGACCCAGTACTTC.

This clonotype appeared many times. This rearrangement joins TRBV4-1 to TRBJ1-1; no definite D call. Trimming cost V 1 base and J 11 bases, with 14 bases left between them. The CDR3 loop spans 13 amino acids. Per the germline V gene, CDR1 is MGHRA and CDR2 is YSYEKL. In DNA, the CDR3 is TGCGCCAGCAGCCAAGTAGAAGTCGCGGCCGCTTTCTTT. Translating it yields CASSQVEVAAAFF.

The CDR3 loop reads CASSLGSGGAGQFF. CDR3 DNA sequence: TGTGCCAGCAGCTTAGGTAGCGGGGGGGCTGGGCAGTTCTTC. The V gene is TRBV7-2, the J gene TRBJ2-1, with 11 positions matching TRBD2. The V gene's germline CDR1 is SGHTA and CDR2 FQGNSA. CDR3 length: 14 amino acids. V shed 1 base, J shed 12 bases, and the junction held 5 bases outside the gene matches. The variable domain in full, completed from reference TRBV7-2 and TRBJ2-1, reads GAGVSQSPSNKVTEKGKDVELRCDPISGHTALYWYRQSLGQGLEFLIYFQGNSAPDKSGLPSDRFSAERTGGSVSTLTIQRTQQEDSAVYLCASSLGSGGAGQFFGPGTRLTVL.

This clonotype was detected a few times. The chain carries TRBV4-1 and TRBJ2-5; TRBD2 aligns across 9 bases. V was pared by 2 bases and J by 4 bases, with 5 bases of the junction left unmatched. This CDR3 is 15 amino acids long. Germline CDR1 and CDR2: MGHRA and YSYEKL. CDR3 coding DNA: TGCGCCAGCAGCCAACCGGGAGCGGGGGGAGAGACCCAGTACTTC. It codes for CASSQPGAGGETQYF.

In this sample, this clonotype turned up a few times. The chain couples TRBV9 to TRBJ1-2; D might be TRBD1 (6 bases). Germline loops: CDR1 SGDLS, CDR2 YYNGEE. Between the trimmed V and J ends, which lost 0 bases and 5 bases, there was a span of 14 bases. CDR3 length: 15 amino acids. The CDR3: CASSVDSGARYGYTF. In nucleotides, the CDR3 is TGTGCCAGCAGCGTAGACTCGGGGGCGCGATATGGCTACACCTTC.

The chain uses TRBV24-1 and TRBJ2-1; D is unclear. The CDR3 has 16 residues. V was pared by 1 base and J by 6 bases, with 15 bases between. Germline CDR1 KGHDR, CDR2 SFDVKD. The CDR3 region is CATSDFPGIRVNEQFF. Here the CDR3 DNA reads TGTGCCACCAGTGATTTCCCTGGGATTAGGGTCAATGAGCAGTTCTTC.

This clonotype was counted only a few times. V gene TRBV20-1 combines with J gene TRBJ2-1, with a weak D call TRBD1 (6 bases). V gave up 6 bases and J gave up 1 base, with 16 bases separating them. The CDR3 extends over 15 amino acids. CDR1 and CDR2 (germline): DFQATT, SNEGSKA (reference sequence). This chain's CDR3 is CSAPRTANSYNEQFF. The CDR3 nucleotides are TGCAGTGCCCCACGGACAGCCAATTCCTACAATGAGCAGTTCTTC.